The clone carrying this T cell receptor beta chain was picked up many times. Its antigen is not known. TCRdb itself ran the reads through MiXCR, one entry per CDR3 protein. Among about 400,000 distinct CDR3 sequences listed, 15% to 20% were seen once. The CDR3 has 13 amino acids. The V and J ends lost 1 base and 4 bases respectively, with 4 bases between them. The germline V gene has CDR1 SGHVS and CDR2 FNYEAQ. This sample is drawn from a study of T cell repertoires in cytomegalovirus infection. Study as a whole: CMV infection and matching HLA type were both indicated by public TCR beta signatures.

General study results and limits: What dominated the ex vivo response were HLA-C-restricted CMV-specific TCR beta clonotypes. Public TCR beta family frequency separated CMV-and-HLA carriers, including in an independent cohort.

The sequencing input was PBMCs. This receptor was identified in a human donor in good health (CMV status not recorded). Some clones in this sample may be carry-over from other donors' samples. This chain links TRBV7-6 with TRBJ1-4; D unclear. CDR3 loop: CASSLGNNEKLFF. The CDR3 bases are TGTGCCAGCAGCTTAGGAAATAATGAAAAACTGTTTTTT.